This is a list of T cell receptor beta chains from one sample in a study of tumor-infiltrating lymphocytes in primary liver carcinoma. Via MiXCR, TCRdb re-called the multiplex PCR reads, giving one row per CDR3 protein. In the table there are some 110,000 distinct CDR3 sequences, around 80% of which are singletons. What was sequenced was liver tumor tissue from sampling region 3. These receptor sequences come from a man aged 35 to 55 with primary liver carcinoma and hepatitis B virus infection. CDR3s include the opening cysteine and the closing phenylalanine or tryptophan. Each record gives: CDR3 DNA, CDR3 protein, V gene, J gene, D gene, clone size. The D gene is left open where the match is weak. Some rows have no size entry. The others give once, few or many, or a class for an expanded clone.

TGTGCCAGCAACTTAGGGCGGGCCGGGGAGCAGTTTTTC	CASNLGRAGEQFF	TRBV7-8	TRBJ2-1	NA	NA
TGCGTCAGTAGCCAAGATCGGAACGAGCAGTACTTC	CVSSQDRNEQYF	TRBV4-2	TRBJ2-7	NA	once
TGTGCCAGCAGCTTGGGGGAGGGGAGGACTAGCGGGCGCAGCTCCTACGAGCAGTACTTC	CASSLGEGRTSGRSSYEQYF	TRBV11-2	TRBJ2-7	TRBD2	NA
TGTGCCAGCAGCCGACAGGCGGTAGAGGGTTACACCTTC	CASSRQAVEGYTF	TRBV28	TRBJ1-2	NA	NA
TGTGCCAGCAAGGAGACGAGCTCCTACGATGAGCAGTTCTTC	CASKETSSYDEQFF	TRBV12-3/TRBV12-4	TRBJ2-1	NA	NA
TGTGCCAGCAGCCAAGACCCTTCTGCGGGTAACAATGGCCACACCTTT	CASSQDPSAGNNGHTF	TRBV4-2	TRBJ1-2	NA	NA
TGCAGTGTTGAAGCGGGGCGGGGAATGAACAGTGAAGCTTTCTTT	CSVEAGRGMNSEAFF	TRBV29-1	TRBJ1-1	NA	NA
TGTGCCAGCTATCGGAACGGGGGCGACTATGGCTACACCTTC	CASYRNGGDYGYTF	TRBV5-6	TRBJ1-2	NA	once
TGCGCCAGCAGCCGGGATGCCCTAGCGGCAGATACGCAGTATTTT	CASSRDALAADTQYF	TRBV4-3	TRBJ2-3	TRBD2	NA
TGTGCCAGCAGCCCAGCTCAGGTGGGGGGGACCCATTACTTC	CASSPAQVGGTHYF	TRBV5-4	TRBJ2-5	TRBD2	NA
TGTACCAGCAGCCTCTCGGTGAACACTGAAGCTTTCTTT	CTSSLSVNTEAFF	TRBV6-5	TRBJ1-1	NA	NA
TGTGCCTGGAGTGGAGACAGGGCCTATGAGCAGTACTTC	CAWSGDRAYEQYF	TRBV30	TRBJ2-7	TRBD1	NA
TGTGCCAGCAGTTTTGCGGGACTAGCGGGATTGAGCTCCCACAATGAGAAGTTCTTC	CASSFAGLAGLSSHNEKFF	TRBV28	TRBJ2-1	TRBD2	NA
TGTGCCAGCAGTGAAGCAAGGGGGGGACAGGGGTATACCTACGAGCAGTACTTC	CASSEARGGQGYTYEQYF	TRBV2	TRBJ2-7	TRBD1	few
TGTGCCAGCAGTGTGACAGGGAAGGACACTGAAGCTTTCTTT	CASSVTGKDTEAFF	TRBV6-5	TRBJ1-1	TRBD1	many
TGTGCCAGCAGCCGAGGACAGGGGGTAGAAGCTTTCTTT	CASSRGQGVEAFF	TRBV14	TRBJ1-1	TRBD1	NA
TGTGCCAGCAGGGTAGCGGGAGGGAGCACAGATACGCAGTATTTT	CASRVAGGSTDTQYF	TRBV12-3/TRBV12-4	TRBJ2-3	TRBD2	many
TGTGTCAGCAGCCTGATAGCCTATGGCTACATCTTC	CVSSLIAYGYIF	TRBV6-2/TRBV6-3	TRBJ1-2	NA	NA
TGTGCTGGATGGGGACAGGGGTCAGGGACGCAGTATTTT	CAGWGQGSGTQYF	TRBV10-3	TRBJ2-3	TRBD1	NA
TGTGTCAGCAGTTTATCGGGTCGGGTGGGGAATGAGCAGTTCTTC	CVSSLSGRVGNEQFF	TRBV28	TRBJ2-1	NA	NA
TGTGCCGGCAGTTTAACAACAAGAGGGAACACTGAAGCTTTCTTT	CAGSLTTRGNTEAFF	TRBV28	TRBJ1-1	NA	NA
TGTGTCACCAATCCTATAGGGACGAACACCGGGGAGCTGTTTTTT	CVTNPIGTNTGELFF	TRBV24-1	TRBJ2-2	NA	NA
TGCGCCAGCAGTGCCGGACTAGTCCAAGAGCAATCCTTC	CASSAGLVQEQSF	TRBV10-1	TRBJ2-1	TRBD2	NA
TGCGCCAGCAGCCCCGAACTAGTGGGGGGTTACAATGAGCAGCTCTTC	CASSPELVGGYNEQLF	TRBV4-1	TRBJ2-1	NA	once
TGCGCCAGCAGCCAGACAGGGGGAGAAGAAGAGACTCAGTACTTC	CASSQTGGEEETQYF	TRBV5-1	TRBJ2-5	TRBD1	NA
TGTGCCAGTAGTTTGACGTCTGGAAAGACCATATATTTT	CASSLTSGKTIYF	TRBV11-2	TRBJ1-3	NA	once
TGTGCCAACAGCCCCTCAGTAATGGGAGGCTATGAGCAGATCTTC	CANSPSVMGGYEQIF	TRBV5-8	TRBJ2-1	NA	NA
TGTGCGAGTGAGGGGACCGATTCCTATGATCAGTACTTC	CASEGTDSYDQYF	TRBV12-5	TRBJ2-7	NA	NA
TGTGCCAGTAGCCAAGGACTGGGGGCCTATGAGCAGTACTTC	CASSQGLGAYEQYF	TRBV12-3/TRBV12-4	TRBJ2-7	NA	NA